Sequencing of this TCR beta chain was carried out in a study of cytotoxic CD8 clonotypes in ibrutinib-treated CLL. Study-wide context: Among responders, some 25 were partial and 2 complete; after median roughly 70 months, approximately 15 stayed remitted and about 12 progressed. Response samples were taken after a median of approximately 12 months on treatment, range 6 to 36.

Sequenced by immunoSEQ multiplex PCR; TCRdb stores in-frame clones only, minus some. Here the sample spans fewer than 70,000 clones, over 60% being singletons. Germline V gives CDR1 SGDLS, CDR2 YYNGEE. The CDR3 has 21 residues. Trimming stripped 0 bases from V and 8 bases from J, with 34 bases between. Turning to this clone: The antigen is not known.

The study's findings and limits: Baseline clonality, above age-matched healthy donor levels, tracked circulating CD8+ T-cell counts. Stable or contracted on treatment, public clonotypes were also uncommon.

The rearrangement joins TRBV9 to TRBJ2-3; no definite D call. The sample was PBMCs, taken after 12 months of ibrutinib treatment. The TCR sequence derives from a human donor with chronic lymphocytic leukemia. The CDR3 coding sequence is TGTGCCAGCAGCGTAGTAGCCGCTACAGCTTCCATTTCGGGTACATTTGTTACGCAGTATTTT. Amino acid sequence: CASSVVAATASISGTFVTQYF.